A selection of T cell receptor beta chains follows, all from one sample in a study of T cell responses to AZD1222 COVID-19 vaccine. The table came from immunoSEQ multiplex PCR; TCRdb's copy has only in-frame clones and leaves some out. The repertoire holds under 70,000 clones, with approximately 80% as singletons. The sample consisted of peripheral blood, taken on day 0 of AZD1222 vaccination. The receptors originated from an adult in good health. Both conserved end residues are part of each CDR3. A D gene is named only where the DNA matches it firmly. Expanded clones get a size class; other rows say once, few or many, or leave the size out.

j_gene	v_gene	abundance	d_gene	CDR3aa	CDR3nt
TRBJ2-7	TRBV9	.	.	CASSPRTGRESYEQYF	TGTGCCAGCAGCCCTCGGACAGGGAGGGAATCCTACGAGCAGTACTTC
TRBJ2-7	TRBV30	.	TRBD1	CAWTGGYEQYF	TGTGCCTGGACAGGGGGCTACGAGCAGTACTTC
TRBJ1-2	TRBV19	.	.	CASSPSGGGFGYTF	TGTGCCAGTAGCCCCTCCGGGGGGGGCTTTGGCTACACCTTC
TRBJ2-1	TRBV19	.	.	CASSIRLIPRGEQFF	TGTGCCAGTAGTATCCGACTAATCCCGCGAGGGGAGCAGTTCTTC
TRBJ1-2	TRBV29-1	.	.	CSVETDISGYTF	TGCAGCGTTGAAACCGATATTAGTGGCTACACCTTC
TRBJ1-3	TRBV7-3	.	.	CASSLGVFSGNTIYF	TGTGCCAGCAGCTTAGGGGTCTTCTCTGGAAACACCATATATTTT
TRBJ2-6	TRBV7-6	.	.	CASRGSLGGANVLTF	TGTGCCAGCAGAGGAAGTTTGGGTGGGGCCAACGTCCTGACTTTC
TRBJ2-7	TRBV24-1	once	TRBD2	CATSSGTSGFSYEQYF	TGTGCCACCTCCTCCGGGACTAGCGGGTTCTCCTACGAGCAGTACTTC
TRBJ2-7	TRBV27	.	.	CASSLNVKSYEQYF	TGTGCCAGCAGTTTAAATGTCAAATCCTACGAGCAGTACTTC
TRBJ2-3	TRBV10-3	once	.	CAIKGEQSTDTQYF	TGTGCCATCAAGGGCGAGCAAAGCACAGATACGCAGTATTTT
TRBJ1-4	TRBV28	.	TRBD1	CASLGGADEKLFF	TGTGCCAGCTTAGGGGGCGCCGATGAAAAACTGTTTTTT
TRBJ1-1	TRBV12-3/TRBV12-4	.	.	CASSRGQSLGAFF	TGTGCCAGCAGCCGCGGACAGAGTCTTGGGGCTTTCTTT
TRBJ1-5	TRBV6-5	.	.	CASSYSRQSNQPQHF	TGTGCCAGCAGTTACTCGAGACAGAGCAATCAGCCCCAGCATTTT
TRBJ2-7	TRBV5-1	.	.	CASSFTVGPSEQYF	TGCGCCAGCAGCTTCACAGTGGGTCCCTCCGAGCAGTACTTC
TRBJ1-2	TRBV7-9	.	TRBD1	CASSTQWDRNYGYTF	TGTGCCAGCAGCACCCAGTGGGACAGAAACTATGGCTACACCTTC
TRBJ2-7	TRBV6-5	.	.	CASSYRTSYEQYF	TGTGCCAGCAGTTACCGCACCAGCTACGAGCAGTACTTC
TRBJ1-2	TRBV19	.	.	CASSIGQPYGYTF	TGTGCCAGTAGTATTGGGCAGCCCTATGGCTACACCTTC
TRBJ1-2	TRBV9	once	TRBD1	CASSPRTGGYGYTF	TGTGCCAGCAGCCCCCGTACAGGGGGGTATGGCTACACCTTC
TRBJ2-3	TRBV3-1/TRBV3-2	once	.	CASSRGTTSTDTQYF	TGTGCCAGCAGCCGAGGGACGACTAGCACAGATACGCAGTATTTT
TRBJ1-5	TRBV25-1	.	TRBD1	CASSQTGAKQPQHF	TGTGCCAGCAGCCAGACAGGGGCGAAGCAGCCCCAGCATTTT
TRBJ2-7	TRBV4-2	.	.	CASSQASRVEEQYF	TGTGCCAGCAGCCAAGCGTCCAGGGTGGAGGAGCAGTACTTC
TRBJ2-3	TRBV11-2	.	.	CASSLVGKGDTQYF	TGTGCCAGCAGCTTGGTCGGGAAAGGGGATACGCAGTATTTT
TRBJ2-2	TRBV5-1	.	.	CASSPNTGELFF	TGCGCCAGCAGCCCTAACACCGGGGAGCTGTTTTTT
TRBJ1-1	TRBV28	once	.	CASSLFLAETMNTEAFF	TGTGCCAGCAGTTTATTTTTGGCAGAAACTATGAACACTGAAGCTTTCTTT
TRBJ1-5	TRBV7-2	few	.	CASSLGRGVFQPQHF	TGTGCCAGCAGCTTGGGCAGGGGAGTTTTTCAGCCCCAGCATTTT
TRBJ2-2	TRBV9	.	.	CASTGHNTGELFF	TGTGCCAGCACCGGACACAACACCGGGGAGCTGTTTTTT
TRBJ1-6	TRBV5-4	few	.	CASSLGTDNSSPLHF	TGTGCCAGCAGCCTCGGGACCGACAATAGTTCACCCCTCCACTTT
TRBJ1-2	TRBV5-5	.	.	CASTRGVIYGYTF	TGTGCCAGCACCCGGGGAGTTATCTATGGCTACACCTTC
TRBJ1-5	TRBV10-1	.	.	CASSGGSNQPQHF	TGCGCCAGCAGTGGAGGCAGCAATCAGCCCCAGCATTTT
TRBJ1-1	TRBV2	.	.	CASARPGSPSNTEAFF	TGTGCCAGCGCCCGTCCAGGTAGCCCCTCGAACACTGAAGCTTTCTTT
TRBJ1-1	TRBV21-1	.	.	CAPAKRDAFF	TGTGCCCCCGCCAAAAGGGACGCTTTCTTT
TRBJ2-5	TRBV11-2	.	.	CASSLAMTTHRRETQYF	TGTGCCAGCAGCTTAGCGATGACAACCCACCGTAGGGAGACCCAGTACTTC
TRBJ2-1	TRBV7-9	once	.	CASTPGGRVGNEQFF	TGTGCCAGCACCCCTGGGGGCCGGGTTGGCAATGAGCAGTTCTTC
TRBJ1-6	TRBV30	.	TRBD1	CAWSSQGAGSSPLHF	TGTGCCTGGAGTTCACAGGGGGCCGGGAGTTCACCCCTCCACTTT
TRBJ2-1	TRBV24-1	.	TRBD2	CATSVAGAVSYNEQFF	TGTGCCACCAGTGTTGCGGGAGCCGTGTCCTACAATGAGCAGTTCTTC